These 13 T cell receptor beta chains were all obtained from the same sample, sequenced in a study of blood T cells in healthy people across ages. The authors ran a second PCR of about 7 to 12 cycles using a sample-barcoded 5' primer and a J-beta primer mix. TCRdb reanalysed the 5' RACE reads using MiXCR and keeps one entry per CDR3 protein. The sample has about 1 million distinct CDR3 sequences, 20% to 25% seen once. These data were also filed under a second study, of T cells of mothers and their children.

The sample taken for sequencing was blood. The receptor set was obtained from a girl aged 2-10 years in good health.

The chain carries TRBV29-1 and TRBJ2-6; 14 nucleotides agree with TRBD2. Germline V CDR1 and CDR2: SQVTM, ANQGSEA. There are 17 residues in the CDR3. With V trimmed by 5 bases and J by 0 bases, 3 bases remained unmatched. CDR3 in amino acids: CSVPGTSGGSGANVLTF. The DNA of the CDR3 is TGCAGCGTTCCCGGGACTAGCGGGGGCTCTGGGGCCAACGTCCTGACTTTC. The variable domain in full, with the rest retrieved from reference TRBV29-1 and TRBJ2-6, is SAVISQKPSRDICQRGTSLTIQCQVDSQVTMMFWYRQQPGQSLTLIATANQGSEATYESGFVIDKFPISRPNLTFSTLTVSNMSPEDSSIYLCSVPGTSGGSGANVLTFGAGSRLTVL.

This clonotype has only a few counts. The chain couples TRBV6-4 to TRBJ1-1, with D possibly TRBD1 on 5 matching bases. V was shortened by 6 bases and J by 0 bases, with 14 bases between the two germline ends. Per the germline V gene, CDR1 is MRHNA and CDR2 is SNTAGT. This CDR3 contains 15 residues. The CDR3 DNA reads as TGTGCCAGCAGGGGGAACAGGATTTTGAACACTGAAGCTTTCTTT. Encoded protein: CASRGNRILNTEAFF.

CDR3 nucleotides: TGTGCCAGCAGCCAAGATCTGGGGAGGGCAGGGCACGGCTACACCTTC. As protein: CASSQDLGRAGHGYTF. The chain has TRBV3-1 and TRBJ1-2; tentatively, D is TRBD1 (5 bases). The CDR3 is made up of 16 amino acids. In germline, CDR1 is LGHDT, CDR2 YNNKEL (reference sequence). V lost 0 bases to trimming and J lost 8 bases, with 19 bases between them.

A remark on this clonotype: Relative to the germline gene, one junction end is altered; a read error may explain this. V is TRBV7-7 and J is TRBJ2-5, with TRBD2 matching over 8 bases. The CDR3 extends over 15 amino acids. Germline CDR1 SSHAT, CDR2 FNYEAQ (reference sequence). The CDR3 protein is CASSLDTSGQETQYF. Here the CDR3 DNA reads TGTGCTAGCAGCTTAGACACTAGCGGCCAAGAGACCCAGTACTTC.

This clonotype was observed a handful of times. This chain uses TRBV6-5 with TRBJ1-1, with TRBD1 as a possible D gene (6 bases). CDR3 length: 15 amino acids. Germline V gives CDR1 MNHEY, CDR2 SVGAGI. V was trimmed by 5 bases and J by 1 base, leaving 14 bases between them. CDR3 sequence (DNA): TGTGCCAGCAGTCCCCCCGGGACACCGAACACTGAAGCTTTCTTT. Amino acid sequence: CASSPPGTPNTEAFF.

This clonotype was seen a few times. The gene calls are TRBV7-2 and TRBJ2-7, with D perhaps TRBD1 (5 bases). The CDR3 extends over 14 amino acids. V lost 5 bases and J lost 1, with 12 bases in between. Germline-derived CDR1 and CDR2 are SGHTA and FQGNSA. The CDR3 region has the DNA TGTGCCAGCAGCCTGCCGACAGATTCCTACGAGCAGTACTTC. It encodes CASSLPTDSYEQYF.

The chain links TRBV7-9 to TRBJ1-1; D may be TRBD1 (5 bases). V was clipped by 1 base and J by 7 bases, with 16 bases between them. This CDR3 comprises 15 residues. Germline CDR1 is SEHNR and CDR2 is FQNEAQ (reference sequence). CDR3 in DNA: TGTGCCAGCAGCTTAGGAGGGGCCCTATTAGATGAAGCTTTCTTT. Translating it yields CASSLGGALLDEAFF. The full variable domain, in which reference TRBV7-9 and TRBJ1-1 provide the parts outside the CDR3, is DTGVSQNPRHKITKRGQNVTFRCDPISEHNRLYWYRQTLGQGPEFLTYFQNEAQLEKSRLLSDRFSAERPKGSFSTLEIQRTEQGDSAMYLCASSLGGALLDEAFFGQGTRLTVV.

There are a few counts of this clonotype. This rearrangement joins TRBV5-6 to TRBJ1-1; D is perhaps TRBD1 (5 bases). The V gene's germline CDR1 is SGHDT and CDR2 YYEEEE. Trimming removed 4 bases at V and 4 bases at J, with 20 bases between. The CDR3 sequence is 16 residues long. CDR3: CASSPTDGHTLTEAFF. As DNA, the CDR3 is TGTGCCAGCAGCCCCACGGACGGACACACTCTCACTGAAGCTTTCTTT.

This rearrangement joins TRBV11-2 to TRBJ2-5; TRBD1 agrees at 9 bases. TRBJ2-7 explains the end of the DNA better; the J call may be wrong. The CDR3 consists of 17 residues. Germline V gene lookup returns CDR1 SGHAT and CDR2 FQNNGV. CDR3 amino acids: CASSLGRDRDHSYEQYF. CDR3 sequence (DNA): TGTGCCAGCAGCTTAGGAAGGGACAGGGACCATTCCTACGAGCAGTACTTC.

In its sample, this clonotype was seen a few times. The rearrangement uses TRBV6-5 and TRBJ2-1, with D tentatively TRBD2 (6 bases). This CDR3 is built from 17 residues. Trimming took 0 bases from V and 4 from J, leaving 16 bases between them. Germline V gene sequence: CDR1 MNHEY, CDR2 SVGAGI. CDR3 nucleotide sequence: TGTGCCAGCAGTTACTCGACCTCTTCGGGGGTTTACAATGAGCAGTTCTTC. Residues: CASSYSTSSGVYNEQFF.

The chain has TRBV28 and TRBJ1-6, with 7 bases aligning to TRBD1. The CDR3 contains 15 residues. Per germline, CDR1 MDHEN and CDR2 SYDVKM. Unmatched junction bases numbered 6, after V lost 3 bases and J lost 7 bases. The CDR3 sequence is CASSFARTGNSPLHF. The CDR3 DNA follows: TGTGCCAGCAGTTTCGCAAGGACAGGCAATTCACCCCTCCACTTT.

As for this clonotype: The junction and the germline gene differ at one end; a read error may be behind it. This rearrangement joins TRBV19 to TRBJ2-2; possible D gene TRBD2, 6 bases. The CDR3 covers 12 residues. Per the germline V gene, CDR1 is LNHDA and CDR2 is SQIVND (reference sequence). The CDR3 DNA is TGTGCCAGTACCGTAGACGGCGGGGAGCTGTTCTTT. The encoded protein is CASTVDGGELFF. Supplemented by reference TRBV19 and TRBJ2-2, the full variable domain reads DGGITQSPKYLFRKEGQNVTLSCEQNLNHDAMYWYRQDPGQGLRLIYYSQIVNDFQKGDIAEGYSVSREKKESFPLTVTSAQKNPTAFYLCASTVDGGELFFGEGSRLTVL.

This clonotype was detected a few times. This chain uses TRBV4-3 with TRBJ2-5, with 7 bases matching TRBD1. The J call may not be correct, given that the DNA end is closer to TRBJ2-7. Germline lookup yields CDR1 LGHNA and CDR2 YSLEER. The CDR3 totals 18 residues. The CDR3, as DNA: TGCGCCAGCAGCCAGGCCCGGGACAGACAAGCCCCGTCCTACGAGCAGTACTTC. This sequence encodes CASSQARDRQAPSYEQYF.